Reported below is one T cell receptor (beta chain). Antigen unknown. The sample comes from a study of T cell responses to AZD1222 COVID-19 vaccine. CDR1 SQVTM and CDR2 ANQGSEA come from the germline V gene. V was pared by 4 bases and J by 4 bases, with 1 base between. This CDR3 is built from 9 residues. TCRdb's copy holds only in-frame clones and misses some; the assay was immunoSEQ multiplex PCR. The sample holds 90,000 to 120,000 clones, about nine tenths seen once. Study-wide findings and caveats: It should be noted that donors were predominantly white British and more often female, and clonal diversity was possibly underestimated.

The genes are TRBV29-1 and TRBJ2-5; D is uncertain. Sequenced material: peripheral blood, taken 28 days after the second AZD1222 dose. The TCR sequence derives from an adult who received the AZD1222 COVID-19 vaccine. The CDR3 DNA sequence: TGCAGCGTTGGAGAGACCCAGTACTTC. This translates into CSVGETQYF. The whole variable domain, remainder taken from reference TRBV29-1 and TRBJ2-5, is SAVISQKPSRDICQRGTSLTIQCQVDSQVTMMFWYRQQPGQSLTLIATANQGSEATYESGFVIDKFPISRPNLTFSTLTVSNMSPEDSSIYLCSVGETQYFGPGTRLLVL.